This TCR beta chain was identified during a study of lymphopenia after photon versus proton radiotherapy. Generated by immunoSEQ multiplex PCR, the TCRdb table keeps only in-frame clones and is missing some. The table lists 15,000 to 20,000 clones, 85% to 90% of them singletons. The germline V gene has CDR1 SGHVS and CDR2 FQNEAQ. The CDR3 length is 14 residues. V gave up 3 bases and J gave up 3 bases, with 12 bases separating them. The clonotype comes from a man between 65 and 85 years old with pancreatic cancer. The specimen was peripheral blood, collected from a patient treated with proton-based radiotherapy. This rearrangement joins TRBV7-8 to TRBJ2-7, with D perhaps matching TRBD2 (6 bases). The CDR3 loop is CASSLGRRSYEQYF. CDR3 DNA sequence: TGTGCCAGCAGCTTGGGGAGGAGAAGCTACGAGCAGTACTTC. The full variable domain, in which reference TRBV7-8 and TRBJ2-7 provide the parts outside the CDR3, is GAGVSQSPRYKVAKRGQDVALRCDPISGHVSLFWYQQALGQGPEFLTYFQNEAQLDKSGLPSDRFFAERPEGSVSTLKIQRTQQEDSAVYLCASSLGRRSYEQYFGPGTRLTVT.